This TCR beta chain is from a study of OX40 agonist ivuxolimab in advanced cancers. Assay: immunoSEQ multiplex PCR; the TCRdb copy retains only in-frame clones and omits some. The sample contains tens of thousands of clones, approximately 88% of which appear only once. Study-wide results and limits: Doses of 0.1 to 3.0 mg/kg were accompanied by clonal expansion of CD4+ and CD8+ blood T cells by week 6. Partial responders at 0.1-3.0 mg/kg showed near-lowest clonal expansion. Researchers report that CD8+ T cells had, on average, more expanded clones than CD4+.

On this clone itself: The antigen is undetermined.

The V gene's germline CDR1 is SGHTA and CDR2 FQGTGA. The CDR3 spans 16 residues. The germline V and J ends were trimmed by 5 bases and 0 bases, with 14 bases remaining between them. The starting material was CD4+ or CD8+ T cells sorted from blood, obtained in a trial of the OX40 agonist ivuxolimab. This receptor was taken from an adult with an advanced solid tumor such as melanoma, head and neck, liver or kidney cancer. This chain connects TRBV7-3 to TRBJ2-1; D gene ambiguous. CDR3 DNA: TGTGCCAGCAGCCCCAGCTATACCTCCTCCTACAATGAGCAGTTCTTC. Translating it yields CASSPSYTSSYNEQFF.